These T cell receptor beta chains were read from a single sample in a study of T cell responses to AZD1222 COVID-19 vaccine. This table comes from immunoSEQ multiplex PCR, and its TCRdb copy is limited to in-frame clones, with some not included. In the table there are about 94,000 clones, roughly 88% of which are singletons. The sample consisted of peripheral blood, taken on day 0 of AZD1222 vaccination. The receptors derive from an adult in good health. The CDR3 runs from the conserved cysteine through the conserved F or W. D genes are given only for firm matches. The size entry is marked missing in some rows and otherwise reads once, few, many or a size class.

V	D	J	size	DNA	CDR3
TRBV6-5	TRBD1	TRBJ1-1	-	TGTGCCAGCAGTTCTCCGGGACAGGGGAGGCCTGAAGCTTTCTTT	CASSSPGQGRPEAFF
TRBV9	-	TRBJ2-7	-	TGTGCCAGCAGCGCTTCCGGGACACTTACCTACGAGCAGTACTTC	CASSASGTLTYEQYF
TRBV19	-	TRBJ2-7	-	TGTGCCAGTAGTGCGGGGGCCCGAGAGCAGTACTTC	CASSAGAREQYF
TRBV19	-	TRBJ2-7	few	TGTGCCAGTAGTATTTCGGGGAGCGAGCAGTACTTC	CASSISGSEQYF
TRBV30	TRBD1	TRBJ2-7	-	TGTGCCGGCGGGGGCCCGGGACAGGGCTACGAGCAGTACTTC	CAGGGPGQGYEQYF
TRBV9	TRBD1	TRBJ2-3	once	TGTGCCAGCAGCGTCAGGGGAATGGACAGGGCGTTCTCGGATACGCAGTATTTT	CASSVRGMDRAFSDTQYF
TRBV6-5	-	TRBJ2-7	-	TGTGCCAGCAAGGGAGTAGGGCCGGGGTCCTACGAGCAGTACTTC	CASKGVGPGSYEQYF
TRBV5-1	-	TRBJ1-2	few	TGCGCCAGCAAGATGACAGGTTCCTATGGCTACACCTTC	CASKMTGSYGYTF
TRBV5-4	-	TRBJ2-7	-	TGTGCCAGCAGCTTGGACAGAGCCTACGAGCAGTACTTC	CASSLDRAYEQYF
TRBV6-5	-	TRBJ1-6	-	TGTGCCAGCGGCAGCTCCTATAATTCACCCCTCCACTTT	CASGSSYNSPLHF
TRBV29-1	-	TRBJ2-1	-	TGCAGCGTTGAAACCGGGCAGGGGTATGAGCAGTTCTTC	CSVETGQGYEQFF
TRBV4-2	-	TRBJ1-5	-	TGTGCCAGCAGCCAAAGAGTTTCTCAGCCCCAGCATTTT	CASSQRVSQPQHF
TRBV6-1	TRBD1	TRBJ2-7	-	TGTGCCAGCAGTGACCCGCGGACAGGGAAGGGATACGAGCAGTACTTC	CASSDPRTGKGYEQYF
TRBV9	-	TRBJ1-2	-	TGTGCCAGCTGGGGGGCAGGGATGGGCTACACCTTC	CASWGAGMGYTF
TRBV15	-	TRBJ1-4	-	TGTGCCACCAGCAGAGATAAAGGGGCGCCTAATGAAAAACTGTTTTTT	CATSRDKGAPNEKLFF
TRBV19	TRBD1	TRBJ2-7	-	TGTGCCACCAGAGGGACAGCGGAACCCGAGCAGTACTTC	CATRGTAEPEQYF
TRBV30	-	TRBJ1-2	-	TGTGCCTGGAGTGGGGGTGGCTACACCTTC	CAWSGGGYTF
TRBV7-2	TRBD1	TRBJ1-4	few	TGTGCCAGCAGCGGATTGACAGGGAGGCATGAAAAACTGTTTTTT	CASSGLTGRHEKLFF
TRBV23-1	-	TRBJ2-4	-	TGCGCCAGCAGTCAGGGTGGTTCAGATATACTAGCCAAAAACATTCAGTACTTC	CASSQGGSDILAKNIQYF
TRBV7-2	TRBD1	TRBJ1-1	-	TGTGCCAGCAGCTTACGGTTAGGGGGCGCAAACACTGAAGCTTTCTTT	CASSLRLGGANTEAFF
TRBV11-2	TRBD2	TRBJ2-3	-	TGTGCCAGCAGCTTAGGGGCGGGGGGGGCAGATACGCAGTATTTT	CASSLGAGGADTQYF
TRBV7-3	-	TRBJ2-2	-	TGTGCCAGCAGCCTTGATGGAGCAACTCCAACCAGGGGGGAGCTGTTTTTT	CASSLDGATPTRGELFF
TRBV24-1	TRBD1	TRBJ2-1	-	TGTGCCACCAGTGATGGACAGGGAAACAATGAGCAGTTCTTC	CATSDGQGNNEQFF
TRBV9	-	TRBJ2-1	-	TGTGCCAGCAGCTCAAGGACACTTCACAATGAGCAGTTCTTC	CASSSRTLHNEQFF
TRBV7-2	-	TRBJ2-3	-	TGTGCCAGCAGTCGACCCCGGGACTTTCCCACAGATACGCAGTATTTT	CASSRPRDFPTDTQYF
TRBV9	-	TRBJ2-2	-	TGTGCCAGCAGCGTAGCTACAGGGAGCACCGGGGAGCTGTTTTTT	CASSVATGSTGELFF
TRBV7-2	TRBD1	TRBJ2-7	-	TGTGCCAGCAGCCACGGGACAGGGACCTACGAGCAGTACTTC	CASSHGTGTYEQYF
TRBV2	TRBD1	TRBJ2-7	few	TGTGCCAGCAGTGAAGTCACCGGGACAGGTCCCTACGAGCAGTACTTC	CASSEVTGTGPYEQYF
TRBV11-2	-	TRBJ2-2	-	TGTGCCAGCAGCTTATTCGGCCAGAACACCGGGGAGCTGTTTTTT	CASSLFGQNTGELFF
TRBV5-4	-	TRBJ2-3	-	TGTGCCAGCAGGCTAGCAAGTAGCGGTCCTGCCGATACGCAGTATTTT	CASRLASSGPADTQYF
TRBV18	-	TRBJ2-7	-	TGTGCCAGCTCACCGCGGTCCGGGACTGATATTTTGGGAGAGCAGTACTTC	CASSPRSGTDILGEQYF
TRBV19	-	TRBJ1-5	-	TGTGCCAGTAGTATACGGCTACAGGCTAATAGCAATCAGCCCCAGCATTTT	CASSIRLQANSNQPQHF
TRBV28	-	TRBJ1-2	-	TGTGCCAGCCAGGGGTTATTGTATGGCTACACCTTC	CASQGLLYGYTF
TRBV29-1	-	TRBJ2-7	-	TGCAGCGTTGAAGATCCTTCCGGGCCATCCTACGAGCAGTACTTC	CSVEDPSGPSYEQYF
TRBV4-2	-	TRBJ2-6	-	TGTGCCAGCAGCCAAGGGGGGGCTCGCTCTGGGGCCAACGTCCTGACTTTC	CASSQGGARSGANVLTF
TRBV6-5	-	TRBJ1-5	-	TGTGCCAGCACTCCCGGGCAGGGGCAGCCCCAGCATTTT	CASTPGQGQPQHF
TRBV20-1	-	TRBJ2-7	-	TGCAGTGCTAGTACCGGACTGACCTACGAGCAGTACTTC	CSASTGLTYEQYF
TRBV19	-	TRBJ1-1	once	TGTGCCAGTAGAACGCCGGGGGGGGACACTGAAGCTTTCTTT	CASRTPGGDTEAFF
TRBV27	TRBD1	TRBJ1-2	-	TGTGCCAGCAGTAGATCGCTACAGGGGGCATATGGCTACACCTTC	CASSRSLQGAYGYTF
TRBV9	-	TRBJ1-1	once	TGTGCCAGCAGCGTCGTCGGGGGGCCCGGTGAAGCTTTCTTT	CASSVVGGPGEAFF
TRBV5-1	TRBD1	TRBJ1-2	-	TGCGCCAGCAGCCGATTACAGGGGAGCGGCTATGGCTACACCTTC	CASSRLQGSGYGYTF
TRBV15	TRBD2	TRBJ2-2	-	TGTGCCACCAGCAGAGAAGGGACTAGCGGACAGCGGGAGCTGTTTTTT	CATSREGTSGQRELFF
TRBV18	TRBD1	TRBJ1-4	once	TGTGCCAGCTCACCGGGACAGGGGGCAACTAATGAAAAACTGTTTTTT	CASSPGQGATNEKLFF